These 22 T cell receptor beta chains were sequenced from one sample in a study of blood T cell repertoires in COVID-19 (dated by TCRdb to about 2020). Receptor amplification or capture employed the immunoSEQ multiplex PCR assay. Entries here come from immuneACCESS through TCRdb and include only in-frame sequences with V and J called. Some clones fail to appear in such tables; in the studies checked, an unresolved V gene covers under half of the shortfall, and the cause of the remainder is unknown. This sample holds 55,000 to 65,000 clones; around 83% were observed only once. Together, the top ten hold about 6% of the sample. Sample: peripheral blood. The receptors stem from a woman aged 55-70 years with acute or convalescent COVID-19.

This chain uses TRBV10-3 with TRBJ1-5, with D possibly matching TRBD1 (5 bases). Between the trimmed V and J ends, which lost 0 bases and 2 bases, there was a span of 14 bases. The CDR3 sequence is 17 residues long. CDR1 is ENHRY and CDR2 is SYGVKD in the germline V gene. CDR3 in amino acids: CAISESRRGVGNQPQHF. CDR3 nucleotides: TGTGCCATCAGTGAGTCGAGGAGGGGCGTAGGCAATCAGCCCCAGCATTTT.

CDR3 sequence reads: CASSPDGGLQSSSGANVLTF. The CDR3 region has the DNA TGTGCCAGTAGTCCAGACGGGGGTCTCCAATCCTCCTCTGGGGCCAACGTCCTGACTTTC. The chain combines TRBV19 with TRBJ2-6; D possibly corresponds to TRBD2 (6 bases). The CDR3 length is 20 residues. V was shortened by 5 bases and J by 0 bases, with 23 bases between the two germline ends. Germline loops: CDR1 LNHDA, CDR2 SQIVND (reference sequence). Looking up the rest from reference TRBV19 and TRBJ2-6 gives the full variable domain: DGGITQSPKYLFRKEGQNVTLSCEQNLNHDAMYWYRQDPGQGLRLIYYSQIVNDFQKGDIAEGYSVSREKKESFPLTVTSAQKNPTAFYLCASSPDGGLQSSSGANVLTFGAGSRLTVL.

The chain joins TRBV30 to TRBJ2-2; perhaps TRBD1 as D (6 bases). This CDR3 has 16 amino acids. V gave up 4 bases and J gave up 0 bases, with 15 bases separating them. The germline V gene encodes CDR1 GTSNPN and CDR2 SVGIG (reference sequence). The CDR3 region is CAWTIRGISNTGELFF. CDR3 in DNA: TGTGCCTGGACGATAAGGGGGATCTCGAACACCGGGGAGCTGTTTTTT.

This clone was detected once. The rearrangement joins TRBV7-9 to TRBJ2-2, with D maybe TRBD2 (6 bases). The CDR3 length is 17 residues. CDR1 and CDR2 from the germline V gene are SEHNR and FQNEAQ (reference sequence). The ends were cut back, 5 bases at V and 6 bases at J, with 22 bases in the middle. As DNA, the CDR3 is TGTGCCAGCAGCCCCCAGGTCGCGGGGCCTGGGGCCGGGGAGCTGTTTTTT. It encodes CASSPQVAGPGAGELFF.

The rearrangement uses TRBV10-3 and TRBJ2-3, with a possible D match to TRBD2 (6 bases). Germline CDR1 and CDR2: ENHRY and SYGVKD. The CDR3 runs 16 residues. CDR3 DNA: TGTGCGTCCCAGGAGGGTCTCTCGGGTAGCACAGATACGCAGTATTTT. Protein: CASQEGLSGSTDTQYF.

The table lists this clone with a few counts. V and J are TRBV9 and TRBJ2-7; the match to TRBD2 covers 11 bases. Looked up from germline, CDR1 is SGDLS and CDR2 is YYNGEE. V shed 4 bases, J shed 2 bases, and the junction held 5 bases outside the gene matches. This CDR3 spans 15 amino acids. The CDR3: CASSSGTSGPYEQYF. The CDR3 coding sequence is TGTGCCAGCAGCAGCGGGACTAGCGGTCCCTACGAGCAGTACTTC.

This chain uses TRBV19 with TRBJ2-2; 8 nucleotides align to TRBD2. Unmatched junction bases numbered 6, after V lost 3 bases and J lost 6 bases. Germline CDR1 is LNHDA and CDR2 is SQIVND (reference sequence). The length of the CDR3 is 15 residues. The CDR3 is CASSMETSVAGELFF. CDR3 bases: TGTGCCAGTAGTATGGAGACTAGCGTCGCCGGGGAGCTGTTTTTT.

The V gene is TRBV5-4, the J gene TRBJ1-2; tentative D call: TRBD1 (6 bases). This CDR3 spans 14 amino acids. CDR1 is SGHNT, CDR2 YYREEE, per germline (reference sequence). The V and J ends lost 4 bases and 7 bases respectively, with 17 bases between them. The CDR3 DNA sequence: TGTGCCAGCAGCCTAAAGACAGGTACTGCTGGCTACACCTTC. Translated: CASSLKTGTAGYTF.

The CDR3 nucleotides are TGTGCCAGCAGCCCGGGACAGAGACACACCGGGGAGCTGTTTTTT. This translates into CASSPGQRHTGELFF. The chain combines TRBV7-3 with TRBJ2-2; 7 bases are a match to TRBD1. Germline CDR1 and CDR2: SGHTA and FQGTGA. This CDR3 comprises 15 residues. Trimming took 5 bases from V and 3 from J; bases not matched to a gene: 6.

The gene calls are TRBV9 and TRBJ1-5; TRBD1 is a possible D gene (5 bases). This CDR3 spans 13 amino acids. With 7 bases removed from V and 5 bases from J, the gap between germline ends came to 13 bases. Germline CDR1 reads SGDLS; CDR2 reads YYNGEE. CDR3 coding DNA: TGTGCCAGCGGGGCCAGCCCCGATCAGCCCCAGCATTTT. Protein sequence: CASGASPDQPQHF.

CDR3 sequence (DNA): TGCAGCGCCCTAGTAGGCAGGGGCTATGGCTACACCTTC. This codes for CSALVGRGYGYTF. V usage is TRBV29-1 and J usage is TRBJ1-2; D is possibly TRBD1 (6 bases). Trimming removed 7 bases from V and 4 bases from J, with 16 bases in between. Germline V gene data show CDR1 as SQVTM and CDR2 as ANQGSEA. CDR3 length equals 13 residues.

The rearrangement joins TRBV5-1 to TRBJ1-4; D gene unclear. Germline V gives CDR1 SGHRS, CDR2 YFSETQ. CDR3 length: 14 amino acids. V dropped 3 bases and J dropped 5 bases, with 11 bases sitting between them. The CDR3 bases are TGCGCCAGCAGCTGGGCGGGCACGAATGAAAAACTGTTTTTT. Protein product: CASSWAGTNEKLFF.

This clone was seen only a few times. The rearrangement uses TRBV10-3 and TRBJ2-3, with 8 bases identical to TRBD1. The germline gives CDR1 ENHRY, CDR2 SYGVKD. This CDR3 has 16 residues. J gave up 1 base and V 4 bases, and 7 bases lay outside the gene matches. This CDR3 is CAISAGQGKGTDTQYF. The CDR3 DNA follows: TGTGCCATCAGTGCAGGACAGGGTAAGGGCACAGATACGCAGTATTTT.

The chain combines TRBV6-6 with TRBJ2-4; the D is unclear. Between the trimmed V and J ends, which lost 4 bases and 0 bases, there was a span of 10 bases. This CDR3 is 15 amino acids long. Per germline, CDR1 MNHNY and CDR2 SVGAGI (reference sequence). The DNA for the CDR3 is TGTGCCAGCAGTTTCGACATGAAAGCCAAAAACATTCAGTACTTC. It translates to CASSFDMKAKNIQYF.

This chain joins TRBV19 and TRBJ1-2; 11 bases align to TRBD1. Germline V gene lookup returns CDR1 LNHDA and CDR2 SQIVND (reference sequence). This CDR3 has 17 amino acids. V shed 4 bases, J shed 6 bases, and the junction held 13 bases outside the gene matches. DNA of the CDR3: TGTGCCAGTAGTACAAGGACAGGGGGCGTGATGGGAGATGGCTACACCTTC. Protein sequence: CASSTRTGGVMGDGYTF. Looking up the rest from reference TRBV19 and TRBJ1-2 gives the full variable domain: DGGITQSPKYLFRKEGQNVTLSCEQNLNHDAMYWYRQDPGQGLRLIYYSQIVNDFQKGDIAEGYSVSREKKESFPLTVTSAQKNPTAFYLCASSTRTGGVMGDGYTFGSGTRLTVV.

V is TRBV6-1 and J is TRBJ1-3; D might be TRBD1 (6 bases). Trimming shortened V by 7 bases and J by 4 bases, and 20 bases separated the two germline ends. CDR1 and CDR2 from the germline V gene are MNHNS and SASEGT. The CDR3 runs 16 residues. Here the CDR3 reads CASIEGGRNSGNTIYF. The CDR3 nucleotides read TGTGCCAGCATTGAGGGGGGACGGAATTCGGGAAACACCATATATTTT.

The chain combines TRBV5-6 with TRBJ1-1, with D possibly matching TRBD1 (6 bases). The V gene lost 6 bases and the J gene lost 0 bases, with 12 bases spanning the gap. Germline V gene sequence: CDR1 SGHDT, CDR2 YYEEEE. CDR3 size: 14 residues. CDR3 in DNA: TGTGCCAGCATCCTGGGACAACTGAACACTGAAGCTTTCTTT. As protein: CASILGQLNTEAFF.

V is TRBV18 and J is TRBJ2-1; maybe TRBD1 (6 bases). This CDR3 has 13 amino acids. CDR1 is KGHSH, CDR2 LQKENI, per germline. The germline V and J ends were trimmed by 6 bases and 5 bases, with 11 bases remaining between them. CDR3 sequence reads: CASSLQGHNEQFF. For the CDR3, the DNA is TGTGCCAGCTCCCTACAGGGACACAATGAGCAGTTCTTC. Drawing the rest from reference TRBV18 and TRBJ2-1, the complete variable domain is NAGVMQNPRHLVRRRGQEARLRCSPMKGHSHVYWYRQLPEEGLKFMVYLQKENIIDESGMPKERFSAEFPKEGPSILRIQQVVRGDSAAYFCASSLQGHNEQFFGPGTRLTVL.

This sequence joins TRBV19 and TRBJ1-4; perhaps TRBD1 as D (5 bases). Looked up from germline, CDR1 is LNHDA and CDR2 is SQIVND (reference sequence). This CDR3 has 16 amino acids. V was trimmed by 2 bases and J by 11 bases, leaving 21 bases between them. The CDR3 sequence: CASSIIGGDSRDKLFF. The CDR3 DNA reads TGTGCCAGTAGTATAATAGGTGGGGACTCCCGGGACAAACTGTTTTTT.

The chain combines TRBV15 with TRBJ2-3, with 8 bases matching TRBD2. J gave up 3 bases and V 0 bases, and 5 bases lay outside the gene matches. CDR1 and CDR2 from the germline V gene are LNHNV and YYDKDF (reference sequence). The CDR3 runs 16 residues. CDR3 nucleotides: TGTGCCACCAGCAGAGACGACGGGGGGGCGACAGATACGCAGTATTTT. This encodes CATSRDDGGATDTQYF. The full variable domain, its missing parts supplied by reference TRBV15 and TRBJ2-3, is DAMVIQNPRYQVTQFGKPVTLSCSQTLNHNVMYWYQQKSSQAPKLLFHYYDKDFNNEADTPDNFQSRRPNTSFCFLDIRSPGLGDTAMYLCATSRDDGGATDTQYFGPGTRLTVL.

The chain links TRBV12-3 or TRBV12-4 to TRBJ1-1; D is undetermined. The CDR3 loop spans 12 amino acids. Trimming took off 5 bases at V and 3 bases at J, with 7 bases between the two ends. DNA of the CDR3: TGTGCCAGCAGTCCAGGCTACACTGAAGCTTTCTTT. It is translated as CASSPGYTEAFF.

The rearrangement links TRBV9 to TRBJ1-5; D remains ambiguous. V was clipped by 0 bases and J by 0 bases, with 7 bases between them. The CDR3 covers 15 residues. In germline, CDR1 is SGDLS, CDR2 YYNGEE. The CDR3 sequence is CASSVEAHSNQPQHF. CDR3 coding DNA: TGTGCCAGCAGCGTAGAAGCCCATAGCAATCAGCCCCAGCATTTT.